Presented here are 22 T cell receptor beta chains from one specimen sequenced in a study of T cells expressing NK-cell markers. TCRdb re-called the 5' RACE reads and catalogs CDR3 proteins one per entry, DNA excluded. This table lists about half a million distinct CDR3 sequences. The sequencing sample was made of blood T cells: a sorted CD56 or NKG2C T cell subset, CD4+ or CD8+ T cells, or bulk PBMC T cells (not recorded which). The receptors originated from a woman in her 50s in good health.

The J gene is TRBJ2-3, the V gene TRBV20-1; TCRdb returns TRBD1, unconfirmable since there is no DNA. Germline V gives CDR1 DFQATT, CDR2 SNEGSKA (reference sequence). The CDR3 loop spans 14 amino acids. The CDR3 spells CSAPTPTGPDTQYF.

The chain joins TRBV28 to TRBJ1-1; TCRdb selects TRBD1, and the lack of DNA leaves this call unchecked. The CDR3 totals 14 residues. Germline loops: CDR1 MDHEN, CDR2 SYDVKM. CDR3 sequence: CASKTDRPYSEAFF.

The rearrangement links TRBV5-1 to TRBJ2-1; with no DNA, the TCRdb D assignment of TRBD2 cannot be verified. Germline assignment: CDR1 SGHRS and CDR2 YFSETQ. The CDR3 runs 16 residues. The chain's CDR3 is CASSSNLAATYNEQFF.

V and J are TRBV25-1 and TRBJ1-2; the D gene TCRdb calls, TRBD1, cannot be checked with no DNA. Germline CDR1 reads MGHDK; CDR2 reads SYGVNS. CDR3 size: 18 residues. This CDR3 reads CASSEVSIGTATNYGYTF.

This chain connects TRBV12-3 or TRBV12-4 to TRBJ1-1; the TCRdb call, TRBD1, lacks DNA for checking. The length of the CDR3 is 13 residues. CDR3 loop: CASSSQVQGRAFF.

CDR3 sequence: CASSASGSSTDTQYF. The chain joins TRBV27 to TRBJ2-3; TCRdb returns TRBD2, unconfirmable since there is no DNA. Germline V gives CDR1 MNHEY, CDR2 SMNVEV (reference sequence). The CDR3 has 15 residues.

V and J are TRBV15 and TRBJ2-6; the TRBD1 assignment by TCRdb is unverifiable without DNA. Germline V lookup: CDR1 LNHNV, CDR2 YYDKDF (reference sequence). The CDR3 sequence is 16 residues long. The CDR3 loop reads CATSNSPGSGANVLTF.

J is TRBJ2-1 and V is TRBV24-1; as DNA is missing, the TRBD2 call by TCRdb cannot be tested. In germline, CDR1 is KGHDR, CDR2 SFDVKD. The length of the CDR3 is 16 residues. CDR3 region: CATSDFTSGHSNEQFF.

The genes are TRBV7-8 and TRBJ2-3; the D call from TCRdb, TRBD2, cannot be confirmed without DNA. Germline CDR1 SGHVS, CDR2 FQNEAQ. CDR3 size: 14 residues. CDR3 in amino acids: CASSLALAGDTQYF.

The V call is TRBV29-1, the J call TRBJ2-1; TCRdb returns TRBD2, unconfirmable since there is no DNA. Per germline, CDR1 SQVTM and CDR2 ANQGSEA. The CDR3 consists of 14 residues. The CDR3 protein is CSVGSGLAGGEQFF.

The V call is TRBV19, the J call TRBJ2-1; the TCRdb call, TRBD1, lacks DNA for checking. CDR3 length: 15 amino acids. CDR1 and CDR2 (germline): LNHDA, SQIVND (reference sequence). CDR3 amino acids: CASSMGAGGDNEQFF. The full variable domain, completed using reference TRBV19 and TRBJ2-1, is DGGITQSPKYLFRKEGQNVTLSCEQNLNHDAMYWYRQDPGQGLRLIYYSQIVNDFQKGDIAEGYSVSREKKESFPLTVTSAQKNPTAFYLCASSMGAGGDNEQFFGPGTRLTVL.

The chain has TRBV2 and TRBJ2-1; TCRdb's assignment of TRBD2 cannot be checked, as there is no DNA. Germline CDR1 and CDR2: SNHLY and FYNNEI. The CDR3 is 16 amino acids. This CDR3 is CASSEVGLLSYNEQFF.

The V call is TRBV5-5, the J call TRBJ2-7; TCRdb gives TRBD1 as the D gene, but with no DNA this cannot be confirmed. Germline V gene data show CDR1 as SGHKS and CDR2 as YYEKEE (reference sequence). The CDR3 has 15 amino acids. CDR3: CASSLGVVPSYEQYF.

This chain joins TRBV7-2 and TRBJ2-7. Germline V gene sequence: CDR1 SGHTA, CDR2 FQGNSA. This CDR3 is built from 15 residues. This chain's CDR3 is CASSPQGWSSYEQYF.

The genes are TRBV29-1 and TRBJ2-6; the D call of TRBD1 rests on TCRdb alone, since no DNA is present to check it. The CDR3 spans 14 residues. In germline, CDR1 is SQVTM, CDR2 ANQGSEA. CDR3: CSGGHISGANVLTF.

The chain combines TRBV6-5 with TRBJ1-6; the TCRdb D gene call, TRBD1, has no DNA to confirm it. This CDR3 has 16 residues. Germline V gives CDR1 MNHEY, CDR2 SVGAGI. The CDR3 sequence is CASSYLPQVPSTPLHF.

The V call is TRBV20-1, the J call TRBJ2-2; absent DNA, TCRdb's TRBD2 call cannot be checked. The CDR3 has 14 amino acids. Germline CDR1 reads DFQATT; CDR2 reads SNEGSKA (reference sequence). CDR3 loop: CSARIAGGSGELFF.

CDR3 loop: CASSYRQGGNNEQFF. The chain recombines TRBV12-3 or TRBV12-4 with TRBJ2-1; as DNA is missing, the TRBD1 call by TCRdb cannot be tested. This CDR3 has 15 residues.

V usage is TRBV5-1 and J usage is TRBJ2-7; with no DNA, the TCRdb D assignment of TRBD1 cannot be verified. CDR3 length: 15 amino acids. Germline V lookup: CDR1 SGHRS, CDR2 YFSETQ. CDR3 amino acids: CASSLEGVRGGEQYF.

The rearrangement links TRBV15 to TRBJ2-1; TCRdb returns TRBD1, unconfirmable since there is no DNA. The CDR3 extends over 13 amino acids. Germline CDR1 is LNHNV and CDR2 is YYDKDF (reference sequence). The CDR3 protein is CATSRGGYNEQFF.

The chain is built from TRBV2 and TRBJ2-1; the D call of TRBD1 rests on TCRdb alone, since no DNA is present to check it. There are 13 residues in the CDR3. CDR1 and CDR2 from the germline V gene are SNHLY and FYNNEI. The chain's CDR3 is CASTDTRFSEQFF.

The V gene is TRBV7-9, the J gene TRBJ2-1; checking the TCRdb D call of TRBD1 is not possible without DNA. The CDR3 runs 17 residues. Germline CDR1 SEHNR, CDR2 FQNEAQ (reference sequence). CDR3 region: CASRSPQGRETLNEQFF.